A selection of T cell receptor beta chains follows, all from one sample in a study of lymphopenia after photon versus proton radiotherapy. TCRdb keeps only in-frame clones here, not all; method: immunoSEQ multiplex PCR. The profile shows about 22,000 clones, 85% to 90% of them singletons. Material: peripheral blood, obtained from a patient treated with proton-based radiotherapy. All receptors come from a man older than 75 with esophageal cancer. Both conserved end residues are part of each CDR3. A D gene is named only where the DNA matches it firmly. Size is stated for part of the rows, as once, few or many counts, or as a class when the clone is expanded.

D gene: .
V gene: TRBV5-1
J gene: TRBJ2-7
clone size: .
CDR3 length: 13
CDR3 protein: CASSLVDPYEQYF
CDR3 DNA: TGCGCCAGCAGCTTGGTTGATCCCTACGAGCAGTACTTC

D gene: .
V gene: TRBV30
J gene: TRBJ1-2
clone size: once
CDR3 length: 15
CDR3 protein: CAWSVWGGASNGYTF
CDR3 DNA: TGTGCCTGGAGTGTCTGGGGGGGCGCTTCTAATGGCTACACCTTC

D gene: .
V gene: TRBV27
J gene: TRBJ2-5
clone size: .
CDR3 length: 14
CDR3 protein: CASSLQGEQETQYF
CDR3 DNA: TGTGCCAGCAGTTTACAGGGAGAGCAAGAGACCCAGTACTTC

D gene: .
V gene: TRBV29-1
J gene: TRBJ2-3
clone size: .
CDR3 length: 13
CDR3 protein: CSAEGGYTDTQYF
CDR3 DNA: TGCAGCGCCGAGGGGGGCTACACAGATACGCAGTATTTT

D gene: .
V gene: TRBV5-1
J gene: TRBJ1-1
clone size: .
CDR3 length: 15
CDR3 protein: CASSRGALMNTEAFF
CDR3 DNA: TGCGCCAGCAGTAGGGGGGCTCTCATGAACACTGAAGCTTTCTTT

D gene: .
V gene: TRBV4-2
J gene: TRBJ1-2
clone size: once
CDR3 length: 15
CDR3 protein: CASSQDARESYGYTF
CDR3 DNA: TGTGCCAGCAGCCAAGATGCCAGGGAATCCTATGGCTACACCTTC

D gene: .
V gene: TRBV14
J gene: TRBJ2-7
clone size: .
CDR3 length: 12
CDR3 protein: CASSQQGYEQYF
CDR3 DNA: TGTGCCAGCAGCCAACAGGGATACGAGCAGTACTTC

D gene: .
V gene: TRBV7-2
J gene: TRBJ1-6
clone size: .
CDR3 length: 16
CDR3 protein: CASSPVGFSYNSPLHF
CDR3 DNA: TGTGCCAGCAGCCCCGTCGGCTTCTCTTATAATTCACCCCTCCACTTT

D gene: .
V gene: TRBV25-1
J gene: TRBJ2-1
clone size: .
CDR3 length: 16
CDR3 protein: CASSEGETGIYNEQFF
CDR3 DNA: TGTGCCAGCAGTGAGGGTGAGACGGGGATCTACAATGAGCAGTTCTTC

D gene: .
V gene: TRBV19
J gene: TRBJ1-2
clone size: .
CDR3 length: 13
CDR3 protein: CASSIVSNYGYTF
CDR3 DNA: TGTGCCAGTAGTATTGTCAGTAACTATGGCTACACCTTC

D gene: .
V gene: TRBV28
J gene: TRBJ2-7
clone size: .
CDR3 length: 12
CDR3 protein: CASSPPAYEQYF
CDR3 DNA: TGTGCCAGCAGTCCCCCCGCCTACGAGCAGTACTTC

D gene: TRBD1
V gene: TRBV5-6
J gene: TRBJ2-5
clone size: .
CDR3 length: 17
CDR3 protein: CASSLTGAPSLQETQYF
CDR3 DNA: TGTGCCAGCAGCTTAACAGGGGCGCCCTCGCTCCAAGAGACCCAGTACTTC

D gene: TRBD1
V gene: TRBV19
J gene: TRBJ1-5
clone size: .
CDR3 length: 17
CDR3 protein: CASRKRLGQGDNQPQHF
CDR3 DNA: TGTGCCAGTAGGAAGAGACTGGGACAGGGGGACAATCAGCCCCAGCATTTT

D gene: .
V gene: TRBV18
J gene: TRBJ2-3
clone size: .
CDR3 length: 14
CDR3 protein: CASSPTDGTDTQYF
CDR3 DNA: TGTGCCAGCTCACCTACGGACGGCACCGATACGCAGTATTTT

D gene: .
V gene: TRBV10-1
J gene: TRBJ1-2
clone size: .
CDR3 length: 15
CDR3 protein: CASSRTAALNYGYTF
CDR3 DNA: TGCGCCAGCAGTAGGACTGCTGCCCTTAACTATGGCTACACCTTC

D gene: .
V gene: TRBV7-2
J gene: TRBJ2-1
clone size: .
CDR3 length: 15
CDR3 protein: CASSSPGATYNEQFF
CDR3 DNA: TGTGCCAGCAGCTCGCCGGGGGCAACATACAATGAGCAGTTCTTC

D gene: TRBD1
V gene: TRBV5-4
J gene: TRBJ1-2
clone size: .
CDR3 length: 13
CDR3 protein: CASSLNRGNGYTF
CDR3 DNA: TGTGCCAGCAGCCTAAACAGGGGGAATGGCTACACCTTC

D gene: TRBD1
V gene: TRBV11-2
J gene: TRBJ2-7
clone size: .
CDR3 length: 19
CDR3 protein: CASSFRTGGVLSGFYEQYF
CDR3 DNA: TGTGCCAGCAGCTTTAGAACAGGGGGCGTTCTTTCGGGGTTTTACGAGCAGTACTTC

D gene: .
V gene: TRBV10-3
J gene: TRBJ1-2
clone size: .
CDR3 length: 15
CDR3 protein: CAISEAKGRNYGYTF
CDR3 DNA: TGTGCCATCAGTGAGGCAAAGGGACGTAACTATGGCTACACCTTC

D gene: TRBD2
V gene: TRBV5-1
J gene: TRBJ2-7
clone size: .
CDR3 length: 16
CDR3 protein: CASSSTAGLDYYEQYF
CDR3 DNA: TGCGCCAGCAGCTCAACCGCGGGACTAGATTATTACGAGCAGTACTTC

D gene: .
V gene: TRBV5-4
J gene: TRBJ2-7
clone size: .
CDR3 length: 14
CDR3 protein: CASSPGAGSYEQYF
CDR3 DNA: TGTGCCAGCAGCCCAGGCGCGGGTTCCTACGAGCAGTACTTC

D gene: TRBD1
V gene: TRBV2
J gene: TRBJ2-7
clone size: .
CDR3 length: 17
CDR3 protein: CASSEPRTGTSNYEQYF
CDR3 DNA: TGTGCCAGCAGTGAACCTCGGACAGGCACGTCTAACTACGAGCAGTACTTC

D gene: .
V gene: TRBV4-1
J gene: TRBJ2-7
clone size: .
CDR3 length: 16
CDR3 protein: CASSQGRQLVPYEQYF
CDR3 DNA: TGCGCCAGCAGCCAAGGAAGACAGTTAGTTCCCTACGAGCAGTACTTC

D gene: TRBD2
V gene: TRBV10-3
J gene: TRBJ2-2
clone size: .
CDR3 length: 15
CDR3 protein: CAITGGATNTGELFF
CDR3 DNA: TGTGCCATCACGGGGGGGGCAACGAACACCGGGGAGCTGTTTTTT

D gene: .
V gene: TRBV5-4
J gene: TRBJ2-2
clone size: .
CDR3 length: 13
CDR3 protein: CASSNQNTGELFF
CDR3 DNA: TGTGCCAGCAGCAATCAGAACACCGGGGAGCTGTTTTTT

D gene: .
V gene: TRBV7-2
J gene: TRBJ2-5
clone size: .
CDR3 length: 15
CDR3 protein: CASSLVGNPSETQYF
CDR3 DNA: TGTGCCAGCAGCTTAGTGGGGAACCCCTCCGAGACCCAGTACTTC